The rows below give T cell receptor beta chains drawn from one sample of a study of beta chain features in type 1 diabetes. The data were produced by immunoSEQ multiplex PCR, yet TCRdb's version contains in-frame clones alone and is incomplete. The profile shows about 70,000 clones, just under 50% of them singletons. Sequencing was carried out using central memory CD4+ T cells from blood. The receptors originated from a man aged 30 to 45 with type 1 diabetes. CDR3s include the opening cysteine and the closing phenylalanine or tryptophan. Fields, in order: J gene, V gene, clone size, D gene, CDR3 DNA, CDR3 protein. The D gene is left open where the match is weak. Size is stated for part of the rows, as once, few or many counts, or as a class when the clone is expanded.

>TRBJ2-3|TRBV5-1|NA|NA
TGCGCCAGTAGGATCGGATCCGGGGGCACAGATACGCAGTATTTT
CASRIGSGGTDTQYF
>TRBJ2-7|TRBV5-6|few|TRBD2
TGTGCCAGCAGCTGGGGGGGACGGGCTAACTACGAGCAGTACTTC
CASSWGGRANYEQYF
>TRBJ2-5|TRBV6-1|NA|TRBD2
TGTGCCAGCAGTAGCGGGAGGGGGGAGACCCAGTACTTC
CASSSGRGETQYF
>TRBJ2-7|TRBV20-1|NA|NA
TGCAGTGCACTCCATTACGAGCAGTACTTC
CSALHYEQYF
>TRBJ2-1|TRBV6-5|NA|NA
TGTGCCAGCAGTTACGCCACCCGCGTCCTATACAATGAGCAGTTCTTC
CASSYATRVLYNEQFF
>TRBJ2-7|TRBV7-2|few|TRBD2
TGTGCCAGCAGCTCCCGGGCGGGGGGCGAGCAGTACTTC
CASSSRAGGEQYF
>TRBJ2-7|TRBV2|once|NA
TGTGCCAGCAGGGGTTCGGGATACGAGCAGTACTTC
CASRGSGYEQYF
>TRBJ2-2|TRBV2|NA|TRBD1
TGTGCCAGCAGCAAACAGACAGGGGGAACCGGGGAGCTGTTTTTT
CASSKQTGGTGELFF
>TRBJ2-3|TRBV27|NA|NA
TGTGCCAGCAGCCTAAGCGGGAGCACAGATACGCAGTATTTT
CASSLSGSTDTQYF
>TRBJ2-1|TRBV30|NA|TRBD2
TGTGCCTGGAATAGCGGGAGCTCCTACAATGAGCAGTTCTTC
CAWNSGSSYNEQFF
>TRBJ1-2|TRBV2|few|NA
TGTGCCAGCAGTCAAGACAGCAGAAGCGGCTACACCTTC
CASSQDSRSGYTF
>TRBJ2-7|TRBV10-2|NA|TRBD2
TGCGCCAGCAGAGCGGGAGTGGACGAGCAGTACTTC
CASRAGVDEQYF
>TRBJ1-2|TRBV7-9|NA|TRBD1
TGTGCCAGCAGCCCAGGGGGGGACAGGTCTGCGCGTGGCTACACCTTC
CASSPGGDRSARGYTF
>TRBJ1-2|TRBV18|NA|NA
TGTGCCAGCTCACAGGAGCGGGTCGTCGGCTACACCTTC
CASSQERVVGYTF
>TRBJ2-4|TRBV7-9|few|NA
TGTGCCAGCAGCCCAGATGGGGGCGGCAAAAACATTCAGTACTTC
CASSPDGGGKNIQYF
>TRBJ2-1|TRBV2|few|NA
TGTGCCAGCACCAGAGGGACTCGTAGGGCTGAGCAGTTCTTC
CASTRGTRRAEQFF
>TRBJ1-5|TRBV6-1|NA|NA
TGTGCCAGCAGTGAATACCAGGGTACCAATCAGCCCCAGCATTTT
CASSEYQGTNQPQHF
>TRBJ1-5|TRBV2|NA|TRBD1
TGTGCCAGCAGTGGACAGGGCACGAGCCAGCCCCAGCATTTT
CASSGQGTSQPQHF
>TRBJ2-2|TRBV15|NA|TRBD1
TGTGCCACCAGCGGACGACAGGGCGGAAAGACCGGGGAGCTGTTTTTT
CATSGRQGGKTGELFF
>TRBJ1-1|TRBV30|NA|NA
TGTGCCTGGAGCAGGGCCACTGAAGCTTTCTTT
CAWSRATEAFF
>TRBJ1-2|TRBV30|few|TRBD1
TGTGCCTGGAGTGCCGGACAGGGAGATGGCTACACCTTC
CAWSAGQGDGYTF
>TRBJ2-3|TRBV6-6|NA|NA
TGTGCCAGCGAAGTACGAACGGGAGCCAACACAGATACGCAGTATTTT
CASEVRTGANTDTQYF
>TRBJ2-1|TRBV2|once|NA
TGTGCCAGCAGTGAGGAGTTGAGCTCCTACAATGAGCAGTTCTTC
CASSEELSSYNEQFF
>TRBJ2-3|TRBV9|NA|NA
TGTGCCAGCAGCGTATTGGGCAGGGGAAGCACAGATACGCAGTATTTT
CASSVLGRGSTDTQYF
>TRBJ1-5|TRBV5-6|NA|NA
TGTGCCAGCAGCGTACAGGGCAATCAGCCCCAGCATTTT
CASSVQGNQPQHF
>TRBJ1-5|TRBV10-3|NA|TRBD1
TGTGCCATCAGCGCGGGACAGGGACGCTCATATAGCAATCAGCCCCAGCATTTT
CAISAGQGRSYSNQPQHF